Listed here is a single T cell receptor beta chain. Clones were sequenced by immunoSEQ multiplex PCR, and TCRdb holds only the in-frame ones, with some missing. The repertoire holds more than 85,000 clones, with approximately 89% as singletons. This sample stems from a study of cytomegalovirus exposure and HLA in healthy donors. Trimming removed 0 bases from V and 5 bases from J, with 14 bases in between. Germline assignment: CDR1 SGHRS and CDR2 YFSETQ. The CDR3 sequence is 16 residues long. The sequence was obtained from a woman aged 18-35 years in good health and CMV-seronegative. The sequencing input was PBMCs. The chain links TRBV5-1 to TRBJ2-2; no reliable D call. This CDR3 is CASSLGVMSRTGELFF. The CDR3 coding sequence is TGCGCCAGCAGCTTGGGAGTTATGAGCCGTACCGGGGAGCTGTTTTTT.